One and the same sample provided the 23 T cell receptor beta chains below, sequenced in a study of PD-1 blockade in classical Hodgkin lymphoma. Relapse was seen in all patients after autologous stem cell transplantation, and brentuximab vedotin exposure was variable. TCRdb's copy holds only in-frame clones and misses some; the assay was immunoSEQ multiplex PCR. The data contain 53,000 or so clones, over 70% of them singletons. The sequencing here drew on peripheral blood mononuclear cells (PBMCs), taken at baseline. Receptors originate from a human donor with classical Hodgkin lymphoma.

The chain employs TRBV18 and TRBJ1-3; TRBD1 might be the D (5 bases). Germline values: CDR1 KGHSH, CDR2 LQKENI. The V gene lost 3 bases and the J gene lost 0 bases, with 9 bases spanning the gap. The CDR3 is 15 amino acids. CDR3 in DNA: TGTGCCAGCTCACCCTTGGACAACTCTGGAAACACCATATATTTT. Amino acid sequence: CASSPLDNSGNTIYF.

The chain uses TRBV7-6 and TRBJ2-5, with a tentative D call TRBD1 (6 bases). Trimming stripped 5 bases from V and 5 bases from J, with 27 bases between. The CDR3 is 18 amino acids. Germline V CDR1 and CDR2: SGHVS, FNYEAQ. CDR3 sequence (DNA): TGTGCCAGCAGCGCATACCGGGACAAGTTGCGTGGGCTGGAGACCCAGTACTTC. Protein: CASSAYRDKLRGLETQYF.

This clone has just a few counts. The V call is TRBV5-4, the J call TRBJ2-2, with 10 bases lining up with TRBD2. Germline V gene sequence: CDR1 SGHNT, CDR2 YYREEE (reference sequence). After removal of 0 bases from V and 4 bases from J, the junction contained 12 bases not matched to a gene. This CDR3 spans 19 amino acids. The CDR3 DNA reads as TGTGCCAGCAGCTTGGATGGCCTAGCGGGAGTGACGGGCACCGGGGAGCTGTTTTTT. As protein: CASSLDGLAGVTGTGELFF.

V usage is TRBV18 and J usage is TRBJ2-2; D is uncertain. This CDR3 has 15 residues. Trimming took off 0 bases at V and 4 bases at J, with 9 bases between the two ends. Per the germline V gene, CDR1 is KGHSH and CDR2 is LQKENI. DNA for the CDR3: TGTGCCAGCTCACCACCAGAACAGACCACCGGGGAGCTGTTTTTT. Protein product: CASSPPEQTTGELFF.

The chain employs TRBV29-1 and TRBJ1-1; 8 bases match TRBD1. This CDR3 spans 15 amino acids. Germline V gives CDR1 SQVTM, CDR2 ANQGSEA. V was pared by 4 bases and J by 6 bases, with 13 bases of the junction left unmatched. The CDR3 sequence: CSVGRTGTNEPEAFF. The DNA of the CDR3 is TGCAGCGTTGGGAGGACAGGGACAAACGAGCCTGAAGCTTTCTTT.

This rearrangement joins TRBV11-1 to TRBJ1-5; 7 bases are shared with TRBD1. The CDR3 sequence is 14 residues long. J gave up 4 bases and V 6 bases, and 6 bases lay outside the gene matches. Germline-derived CDR1 and CDR2 are SGHAT and FQDESV (reference sequence). The CDR3 DNA reads as TGTGCCAGCAGTGCAGGGGGAAGAAATCAGCCCCAGCATTTT. Amino acids: CASSAGGRNQPQHF.

The CDR3 DNA is TGTGCCAGCAGCTTAGAACAGAATCAGCCCCAGCATTTT. Encoded protein: CASSLEQNQPQHF. The V call is TRBV11-2, the J call TRBJ1-5; D is unclear. V lost 0 bases, J lost 4 bases, and 4 bases lay in between. The CDR3 runs 13 residues. The germline V gene encodes CDR1 SGHAT and CDR2 FQNNGV.

The rearrangement links TRBV5-4 to TRBJ1-2; TRBD1 agrees at 9 bases. Germline V lookup: CDR1 SGHNT, CDR2 YYREEE (reference sequence). The V gene end was trimmed by 2 bases and the J gene end by 8 bases; junction bases not matched to a gene: 13. The CDR3 loop spans 16 amino acids. CDR3 DNA: TGTGCCAGCAGCTTACTTCCGACAGGGGGATCGGAAGGCTACACCTTC. Amino acid sequence: CASSLLPTGGSEGYTF.

This clone was seen only a few times. The rearrangement uses TRBV9 and TRBJ2-3; no definite D call. CDR3 length equals 16 residues. Germline V CDR1 and CDR2: SGDLS, YYNGEE. V was cut by 3 bases and J by 0 bases, with 14 bases left in between. The CDR3 DNA is TGTGCCAGCAGCGACGGGCAGACGTCTAGCACAGATACGCAGTATTTT. Its translation is CASSDGQTSSTDTQYF.

This chain joins TRBV6-5 and TRBJ2-3, with 9 bases lining up with TRBD2. This CDR3 has 15 amino acids. Looked up from germline, CDR1 is MNHEY and CDR2 is SVGAGI. The V segment lost 0 bases and the J segment 4 bases; nucleotides outside the gene matches: 2. The CDR3 region is CASSYSSGSPDTQYF. CDR3 DNA sequence: TGTGCCAGCAGTTACTCTAGCGGGAGCCCAGATACGCAGTATTTT.

The chain links TRBV2 to TRBJ1-5; no firm D call. The V gene lost 4 bases and the J gene lost 4 bases, with 11 bases spanning the gap. The CDR3 extends over 14 amino acids. Germline values: CDR1 SNHLY, CDR2 FYNNEI. The CDR3 loop is CASSATANNQPQHF. The CDR3, as DNA: TGTGCCAGCAGTGCCACAGCGAATAATCAGCCCCAGCATTTT. The complete variable domain, with remaining parts taken from reference TRBV2 and TRBJ1-5, reads EPEVTQTPSHQVTQMGQEVILRCVPISNHLYFYWYRQILGQKVEFLVSFYNNEISEKSEIFDDQFSVERPDGSNFTLKIRSTKLEDSAMYFCASSATANNQPQHFGDGTRLSIL.

This chain links TRBV18 with TRBJ1-5, with D perhaps TRBD1 (6 bases). This CDR3 region has 14 residues. Per the germline V gene, CDR1 is KGHSH and CDR2 is LQKENI. V was pared by 6 bases and J by 2 bases, with 11 bases between. CDR3 sequence: CASSSGVGNQPQHF. The CDR3 DNA reads as TGTGCCAGCTCTTCAGGGGTCGGCAATCAGCCCCAGCATTTT.

The chain recombines TRBV6-5 with TRBJ2-5; 11 nucleotides align to TRBD1. Germline CDR1 is MNHEY and CDR2 is SVGAGI. This CDR3 region has 15 residues. V trimming: 2 bases; J trimming: 4 bases; junction bases outside the gene matches: 3. The CDR3 sequence is CASSYGGTGGETQYF. The CDR3 DNA reads TGTGCCAGCAGTTACGGGGGGACAGGGGGAGAGACCCAGTACTTC.

The chain joins TRBV7-4 to TRBJ2-7, with 8 bases matching TRBD1. Germline loops: CDR1 SGHVT, CDR2 SQSDAQ. The CDR3 length is 15 residues. Unmatched junction bases numbered 8, after V lost 5 bases and J lost 2 bases. The CDR3 sequence: CASSLPPGQAYEQYV. In nucleotides, the CDR3 is TGTGCCAGCAGCCTCCCGCCGGGACAGGCCTACGAGCAGTACGTC.

This CDR3 is CASRRATVEMHEQFF. In DNA form, the CDR3 reads TGTGCCAGTAGGCGGGCGACCGTGGAGATGCATGAGCAGTTCTTC. The chain has TRBV6-5 and TRBJ2-1; weak D call: TRBD2 (5 bases). V was pared by 9 bases and J by 8 bases, with 23 bases between. Germline-derived CDR1 and CDR2 are MNHEY and SVGAGI. CDR3 length: 15 residues.

This CDR3 is CATTDSSYEQYV. CDR3 in DNA: TGTGCCACCACAGATTCATCCTACGAGCAGTACGTC. The chain recombines TRBV6-5 with TRBJ2-7; D gene ambiguous. Trimming removed 10 bases from V and 1 base from J, with 11 bases in between. Germline CDR1 is MNHEY and CDR2 is SVGAGI. This CDR3 spans 12 amino acids.

This clone was counted once. The genes are TRBV2 and TRBJ2-5; D possibly corresponds to TRBD2 (5 bases). The CDR3 contains 10 residues. CDR1 is SNHLY, CDR2 FYNNEI, per germline. This chain's CDR3 is CTTAVETQYF. The CDR3, as DNA: TGTACAACAGCGGTAGAGACCCAGTACTTC.

The chain recombines TRBV11-2 with TRBJ1-3; no clear D. Trimming cost V 0 bases and J 4 bases, with 10 bases left between them. The CDR3 is made up of 15 amino acids. Germline V gene sequence: CDR1 SGHAT, CDR2 FQNNGV. CDR3 loop: CASSLEATGGNTIYF. In DNA form, the CDR3 reads TGTGCCAGCAGCTTAGAGGCGACCGGGGGAAACACCATATATTTT.

The chain has TRBV2 and TRBJ1-1; D might be TRBD1 (5 bases). Between the trimmed V and J ends, which lost 3 bases and 5 bases, there was a span of 16 bases. Germline CDR1 and CDR2: SNHLY and FYNNEI. The CDR3 has 15 amino acids. CDR3 sequence: CASSDWVRAVTEAFF. For the CDR3, the DNA is TGTGCCAGCAGTGATTGGGTCAGGGCCGTAACTGAAGCTTTCTTT.

This sequence joins TRBV7-9 and TRBJ2-7, with TRBD1 as a possible D gene (6 bases). The length of the CDR3 is 14 residues. The V gene's germline CDR1 is SEHNR and CDR2 FQNEAQ (reference sequence). The V gene lost 2 bases and the J gene lost 4 bases, with 12 bases spanning the gap. The CDR3 loop reads CASSLNPTGYEQYF. In nucleotides, the CDR3 is TGTGCCAGCAGCTTAAATCCCACAGGGTACGAGCAGTACTTC.

The chain recombines TRBV30 with TRBJ1-5; maybe TRBD1 (5 bases). Germline loops: CDR1 GTSNPN, CDR2 SVGIG (reference sequence). The V end was cut by 1 base, the J end by 6 bases, with 10 bases between. This CDR3 has 13 residues. The CDR3 protein is CAWSGQGFQPQHF. The DNA for the CDR3 is TGTGCCTGGAGTGGGCAGGGATTTCAGCCCCAGCATTTT.

The chain uses TRBV12-5 and TRBJ2-2, with D unresolved. This CDR3 has 12 residues. The V end was cut by 0 bases, the J end by 6 bases, with 2 bases between. CDR1 and CDR2 from the germline V gene are LGHNT and FRNRAP. CDR3 sequence (DNA): TGTGCTAGTGGTTTGGTAGCCGGGGAGCTGTTTTTT. Encoded protein: CASGLVAGELFF.

The V and J genes are TRBV4-2 and TRBJ2-3; no clear D. V lost 2 bases, J lost 7 bases, and 16 bases lay in between. The CDR3 runs 15 residues. CDR1 and CDR2 from the germline V gene are LGHNA and YNFKEQ. In DNA, the CDR3 is TGTGCCAGCAGCCAACTTCTAATCGAGGCCAATACGCAGTATTTT. Protein product: CASSQLLIEANTQYF.